These 9 T cell receptor beta chains came from one sample sequenced in a study of T cells in Graves' hyperthyroidism and ophthalmopathy. Authors of the study amplified TCR beta CDR3 regions from RNA transcripts. TCR CDR3 underwent first-round RT-PCR with the HTBI primer set. TCRdb re-called the multiplex PCR reads through MiXCR, storing one row per CDR3 protein. Of around 450,000 distinct CDR3 sequences in the sample, 12% to 15% were seen once. Sequenced: blood. These receptors originate from a young woman with Graves' hyperthyroidism.

In its sample, this clonotype was seen many times. The J gene is TRBJ1-5, the V gene TRBV28; perhaps TRBD1 as D (6 bases). There are 16 residues in the CDR3. Looked up from germline, CDR1 is MDHEN and CDR2 is SYDVKM. V lost 5 bases and J 3 bases, leaving 17 bases between the germline ends. For the CDR3, the DNA is TGTGCCAGCAGTCCCATTAGGGGGATGGACAATCAGCCCCAGCATTTT. As protein: CASSPIRGMDNQPQHF.

This chain connects TRBV7-2 to TRBJ1-6; no definite D call. The CDR3 extends over 13 amino acids. Germline-derived CDR1 and CDR2 are SGHTA and FQGNSA. Trimming cost V 5 bases and J 16 bases, with 18 bases left between them. Here the CDR3 DNA reads TGTGCCAGCAGCCTTGAAAACGGGAGAGCTCTCCACTTT. This sequence encodes CASSLENGRALHF. The variable domain in full, with the rest retrieved from reference TRBV7-2 and TRBJ1-6, is GAGVSQSPSNKVTEKGKDVELRCDPISGHTALYWYRQSLGQGLEFLIYFQGNSAPDKSGLPSDRFSAERTGGSVSTLTIQRTQQEDSAVYLCASSLENGRALHFGNGTRLTVT.

This clonotype was picked up many times. The chain uses TRBV6-6 and TRBJ1-4; 8 bases match TRBD1. The CDR3 loop spans 15 amino acids. With V trimmed by 0 bases and J by 10 bases, 7 bases remained unmatched. CDR1 and CDR2 from the germline V gene are MNHNY and SVGAGI (reference sequence). The CDR3 is CASSYSGQAGGKLFF. In nucleotides, the CDR3 is TGTGCCAGCAGTTACTCGGGACAGGCGGGGGGAAAACTGTTTTTT.

This clonotype was recorded at least ten times. The CDR3 protein is CASSPRYEQYF. The CDR3, as DNA: TGTGCCAGCAGTCCCCGCTACGAGCAGTACTTC. The J gene is TRBJ2-7, the V gene TRBV28; D gene ambiguous. Germline V CDR1 and CDR2: MDHEN, SYDVKM. This CDR3 is 11 amino acids long. Trimming removed 5 bases at V and 3 bases at J, with 5 bases between.

This clonotype turned up a few times. The chain has TRBV7-9 and TRBJ2-2; 7 nucleotides agree with TRBD1. The CDR3 extends over 16 amino acids. V shed 4 bases, J shed 3 bases, and the junction held 8 bases outside the gene matches. The germline V gene has CDR1 SEHNR and CDR2 FQNEAQ (reference sequence). The chain's CDR3 is CASSSELRGYTGELFF. The CDR3 coding sequence is TGTGCCAGCAGCTCGGAACTCAGGGGGTACACCGGGGAGCTGTTTTTT.

In its sample, this clonotype was seen many times. The chain couples TRBV20-1 to TRBJ1-1, with D unclear. Trimming shortened V by 5 bases and J by 7 bases, and 11 bases separated the two germline ends. CDR1 is DFQATT, CDR2 SNEGSKA, per germline (reference sequence). This CDR3 region has 11 residues. The CDR3: CSARPSLEAFF. Here the CDR3 DNA reads TGCAGTGCTCGCCCGAGCCTTGAAGCTTTCTTT.

Many counts were recorded for this clonotype. V gene TRBV10-2 combines with J gene TRBJ2-1; 8 bases are shared with TRBD2. Germline V gene sequence: CDR1 WSHSY, CDR2 SAAADI. This CDR3 has 15 residues. V gave up 6 bases and J gave up 6 bases; unmatched junction bases: 10. In nucleotides, the CDR3 is TGCGCCAGCAGGGATTTAGCGGGATATCTCAATGAGCAGTTCTTC. This translates into CASRDLAGYLNEQFF.

V gene TRBV9 combines with J gene TRBJ1-1; D possibly corresponds to TRBD1 (5 bases). The CDR3 has 14 amino acids. V gave up 6 bases and J gave up 3 bases, with 15 bases separating them. Germline V gives CDR1 SGDLS, CDR2 YYNGEE. The CDR3 reads CASTVGGTDTEAFF. CDR3 coding DNA: TGTGCCAGCACCGTTGGGGGTACGGACACTGAAGCTTTCTTT.

At least ten counts were recorded for this clonotype. This chain uses TRBV25-1 with TRBJ1-1; 10 bases align to TRBD1. J gave up 5 bases and V 3 bases, and 6 bases lay outside the gene matches. Germline loops: CDR1 MGHDK, CDR2 SYGVNS. The CDR3 totals 15 residues. CDR3 sequence: CASSDLDRGRTEAFF. The CDR3 DNA follows: TGTGCCAGCAGTGATCTCGACAGGGGGCGAACTGAAGCTTTCTTT.